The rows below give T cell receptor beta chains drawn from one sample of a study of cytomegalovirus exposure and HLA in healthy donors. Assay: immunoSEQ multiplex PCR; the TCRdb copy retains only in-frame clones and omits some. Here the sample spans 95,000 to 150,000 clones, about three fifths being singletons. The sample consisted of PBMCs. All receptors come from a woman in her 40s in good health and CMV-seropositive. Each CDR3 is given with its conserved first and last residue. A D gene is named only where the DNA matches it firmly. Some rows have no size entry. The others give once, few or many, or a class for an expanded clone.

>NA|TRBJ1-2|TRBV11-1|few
CASSLEGGARNGYTF
TGTGCCAGCAGCTTAGAGGGTGGGGCACGAAATGGCTACACCTTC
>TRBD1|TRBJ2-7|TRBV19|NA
CASSRDSVAYEQYF
TGTGCCAGTAGTAGGGACAGTGTCGCCTACGAGCAGTACTTC
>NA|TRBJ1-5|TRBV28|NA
CASSLPGIKSQPQHF
TGTGCCAGCAGTTTACCAGGGATTAAGAGTCAGCCCCAGCATTTT
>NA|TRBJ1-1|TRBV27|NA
CASSYGGYTEAFF
TGTGCCAGCAGTTACGGGGGGTACACTGAAGCTTTCTTT
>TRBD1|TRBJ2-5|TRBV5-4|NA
CASSSQGERETQYF
TGTGCCAGCAGCTCCCAGGGGGAGAGGGAGACCCAGTACTTC
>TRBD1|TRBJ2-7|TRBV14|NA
CASSRQGSTSYEQYF
TGTGCCAGCAGCCGACAGGGTTCTACCTCCTACGAGCAGTACTTC
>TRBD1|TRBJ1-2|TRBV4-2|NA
CASSQESQGALGYGYPF
TGTGCCAGCAGCCAAGAATCACAGGGGGCTCTCGGCTATGGCTACCCCTTC
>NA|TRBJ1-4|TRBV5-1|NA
CASSHRDLDEKLFF
TGCGCCAGCAGCCACAGGGATTTGGATGAAAAACTGTTTTTT
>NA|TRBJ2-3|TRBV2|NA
CASSVQGRSSTDTQYF
TGTGCCAGCAGCGTACAGGGGAGGTCTAGCACAGATACGCAGTATTTT
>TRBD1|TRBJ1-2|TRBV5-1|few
CASSPGTVGYGYTF
TGCGCCAGCAGCCCCGGGACAGTGGGCTATGGCTACACCTTC
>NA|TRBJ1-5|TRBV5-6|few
CASSPGDGQPQHF
TGTGCCAGCAGCCCCGGGGATGGTCAGCCCCAGCATTTT
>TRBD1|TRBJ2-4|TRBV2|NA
CASSPDRVRYF
TGTGCCAGCAGTCCTGACAGGGTTCGGTACTTC
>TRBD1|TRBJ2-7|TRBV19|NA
CASSIGPGTEYEQYF
TGTGCCAGTAGTATAGGCCCCGGGACAGAATACGAGCAGTACTTC
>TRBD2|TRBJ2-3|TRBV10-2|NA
CASKGLAVTDTQYF
TGCGCCAGCAAGGGACTAGCGGTCACAGATACGCAGTATTTT
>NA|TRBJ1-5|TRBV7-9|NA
CASRFGGDNNQPQHF
TGTGCCAGCAGATTTGGGGGGGACAACAATCAGCCCCAGCATTTT
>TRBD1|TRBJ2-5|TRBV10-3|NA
CAISEDRDETQYF
TGTGCCATCAGTGAGGACAGGGACGAGACCCAGTACTTC
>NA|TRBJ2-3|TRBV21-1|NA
CASSKVADRGSAGGPGGSTDTQYF
TGTGCCAGCAGCAAAGTTGCGGACAGGGGATCAGCGGGAGGGCCGGGAGGGTCCACAGATACGCAGTATTTT
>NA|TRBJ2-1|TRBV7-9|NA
CAFLRGTNEQFF
TGTGCCTTCCTCAGGGGTACTAATGAGCAGTTCTTC
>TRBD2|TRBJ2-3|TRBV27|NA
CASKTSGRVGPDTQYF
TGTGCCAGCAAAACTAGCGGGAGGGTGGGTCCAGATACGCAGTATTTT
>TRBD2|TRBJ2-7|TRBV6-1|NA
CASSDGTSGTYEQYF
TGTGCCAGCAGTGACGGGACTAGCGGTACCTACGAGCAGTACTTC
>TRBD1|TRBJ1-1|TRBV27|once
CASSLNRDRVSTEAFF
TGTGCCAGCAGTCTCAACCGGGACAGGGTGTCCACTGAAGCTTTCTTT
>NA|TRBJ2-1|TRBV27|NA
CASSLLATGVWDSSYNEQFF
TGTGCCAGCAGTTTACTCGCCACCGGGGTGTGGGATAGCTCCTACAATGAGCAGTTCTTC
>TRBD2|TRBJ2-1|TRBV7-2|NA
CASSLGVAGRNEQFF
TGTGCCAGCAGCTTAGGAGTAGCGGGGCGGAATGAGCAGTTCTTC
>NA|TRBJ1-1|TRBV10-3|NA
CAIREADRIAFF
TGTGCCATCAGGGAAGCGGACAGAATTGCTTTCTTT
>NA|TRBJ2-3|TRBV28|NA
CASMDSSTDTQYF
TGTGCCAGCATGGACAGTTCGACAGATACGCAGTATTTT
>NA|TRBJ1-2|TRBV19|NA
CASTTDSLGSNYGYTF
TGTGCCAGTACTACTGACAGCTTGGGTTCCAACTATGGCTACACCTTC
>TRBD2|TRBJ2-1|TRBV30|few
CAWTTPGLAGKVDEQFF
TGTGCCTGGACTACCCCGGGACTAGCGGGTAAGGTCGATGAGCAGTTCTTC
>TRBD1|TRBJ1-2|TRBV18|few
CASSPDRDAFGGGYTF
TGTGCCAGCTCACCCGACAGGGACGCTTTCGGGGGTGGCTACACCTTC
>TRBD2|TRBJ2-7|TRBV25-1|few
CASSAPGGFQYF
TGTGCCAGCAGTGCTCCCGGGGGGTTCCAGTACTTC
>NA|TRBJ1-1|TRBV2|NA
CASSRDTARNTEAFF
TGTGCCAGCAGTCGGGACACGGCGAGGAACACTGAAGCTTTCTTT
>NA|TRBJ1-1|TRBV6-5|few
CASSYSGGAEAFF
TGTGCCAGCAGTTACTCAGGGGGAGCTGAAGCTTTCTTT
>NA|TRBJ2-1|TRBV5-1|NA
CASSPTSRGATNEQFF
TGCGCCAGCAGCCCCACCAGCCGGGGAGCCACCAATGAGCAGTTCTTC
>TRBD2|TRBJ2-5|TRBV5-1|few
CASSPGLAEPQETQYF
TGCGCCAGCAGCCCAGGACTAGCGGAGCCGCAAGAGACCCAGTACTTC
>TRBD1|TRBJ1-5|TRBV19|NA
CASNGQGSPQHF
TGTGCCAGCAATGGACAGGGCTCACCCCAGCATTTT
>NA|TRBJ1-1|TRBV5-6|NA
CASSVERQDTEAFF
TGTGCCAGCAGTGTAGAGAGGCAAGACACTGAAGCTTTCTTT
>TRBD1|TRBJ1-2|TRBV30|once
CAWSTGQGEGYTF
TGCGCCTGGAGTACGGGACAGGGAGAAGGCTACACCTTC
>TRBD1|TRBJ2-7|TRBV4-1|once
CASSQDRVTGAYEQYF
TGCGCCAGCAGCCAAGATCGGGTGACAGGGGCCTACGAGCAGTACTTC
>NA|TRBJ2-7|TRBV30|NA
CAWSLQGPDEQYF
TGTGCCTGGAGCTTACAGGGTCCCGACGAGCAGTACTTC
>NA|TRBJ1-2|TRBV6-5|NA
CASSYSNPGSYGYTF
TGTGCCAGCAGTTACTCCAACCCGGGAAGTTATGGCTACACCTTC
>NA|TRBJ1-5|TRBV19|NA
CASSGDLNQPQHF
TGTGCCAGTAGCGGAGACCTCAATCAGCCCCAGCATTTT
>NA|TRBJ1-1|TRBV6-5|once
CASSYIPGDNTEAFF
TGTGCCAGCAGTTATATACCAGGGGACAACACTGAAGCTTTCTTT
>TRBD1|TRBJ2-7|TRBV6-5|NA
CASSYTGDGTYEQYF
TGTGCCAGCAGTTACACAGGGGATGGGACCTACGAGCAGTACTTC
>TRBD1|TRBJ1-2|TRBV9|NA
CASSVVAGGSYTF
TGTGCCAGCAGCGTAGTGGCAGGGGGAAGCTACACCTTC
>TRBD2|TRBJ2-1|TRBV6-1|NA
CASSEVASGGARGEDEQFF
TGTGCCAGCAGTGAAGTAGCTAGCGGGGGGGCCAGGGGAGAGGATGAGCAGTTCTTC
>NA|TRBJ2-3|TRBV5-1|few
CASSLALARVVGDTQYF
TGCGCCAGCAGCTTGGCCCTAGCGCGAGTGGTAGGAGATACGCAGTATTTT
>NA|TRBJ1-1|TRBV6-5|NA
CASSYEYGTEAFF
TGTGCCAGCAGTTACGAATACGGGACTGAAGCTTTCTTT
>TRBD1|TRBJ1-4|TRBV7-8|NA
CASSLRDSNEKLFF
TGTGCCAGCAGCCTCCGGGACAGCAATGAAAAACTGTTTTTT
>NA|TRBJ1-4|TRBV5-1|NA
CASSRGGYNEKLFF
TGCGCCAGCAGCCGAGGGGGTTATAATGAAAAACTGTTTTTT
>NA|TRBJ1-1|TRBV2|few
CASSVLRAEAFF
TGTGCCAGCAGTGTTCTCCGCGCTGAAGCTTTCTTT
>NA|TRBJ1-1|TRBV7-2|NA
CASSLARWGDTEAFF
TGTGCCAGCAGCTTAGCAAGGTGGGGGGACACTGAAGCTTTCTTT
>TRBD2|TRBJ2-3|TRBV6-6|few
CASSGTSGRVTDTQYF
TGTGCCAGCAGCGGTACTAGCGGGAGAGTCACAGATACGCAGTATTTT
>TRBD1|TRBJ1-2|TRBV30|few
CAWSVNRGVYGYTF
TGTGCCTGGAGTGTAAACAGGGGAGTCTATGGCTACACCTTC